What follows is one T cell receptor beta chain and its context. Profiling relied on immunoSEQ multiplex PCR, and the TCRdb table lists in-frame clones only, not all of them. Of about 60,000 clones listed, 94% are singletons. The data belong to a study of CD4 T cells in relation to SARS-CoV-2 and coronaviruses. Germline V gives CDR1 KGHSH, CDR2 LQKENI. V was clipped by 3 bases and J by 1 base; unmatched bases: 2. The CDR3 is 15 residues long. The unexposed donors gave CD4+ T cells in about 2011-2019, prior to COVID-19. Cryopreserved PBMCs were CD4-enriched, then split into naive and memory cells. Sequencing was carried out using naive CD4+ T cells from PBMCs. Subset given: naive CD4+ T cells isolated by negative enrichment. V gene TRBV18 combines with J gene TRBJ2-7, with 11 bases identical to TRBD2. The TCR originated in a human donor in good health. Here the CDR3 DNA reads TGTGCCAGCTCACCTACTAGCGGGAGTTCCTACGAGCAGTACTTC. The encoded protein is CASSPTSGSSYEQYF.